This entry is about one T cell receptor beta chain. Antigen specificity is unknown. This specimen comes from a study of cytomegalovirus exposure and HLA in healthy donors. Study information: Early released data had about 80 million unique TCRs, all coming from HLA-typed donors. Ancestry clustering placed 70% to 85% of more than 350 genotyped donors in the Caucasian-associated cluster. Regarding the study as a whole: While the bulk of TCR sequences proved rare, some public TCRs turned up in many donors. Information on immune exposure was restricted to one variable (CMV serostatus).

CDR3 length: 14 amino acids. From germline, CDR1 is MDHEN and CDR2 SYDVKM. With 5 bases removed from V and 2 bases from J, the gap between germline ends came to 12 bases. A multiplex PCR was run with 60 Vbeta primers and 13 Jbeta primers. TCRdb's table, derived via immunoSEQ multiplex PCR, lists solely in-frame clones and lacks some. This table holds approximately 120,000 clones, approximately 80% found once. This TCR was recovered from a man in his forties in good health and CMV-seronegative. J is TRBJ1-2 and V is TRBV28; no firm D call. The source material was PBMCs. The CDR3 coding sequence is TGTGCCAGCAGTCCCACCTTAGAAAACTATGGCTACACCTTC. Residues: CASSPTLENYGYTF.